The rows below give T cell receptor beta chains drawn from one sample of a study of T cell responses to AZD1222 COVID-19 vaccine. Produced via immunoSEQ multiplex PCR; TCRdb's table is partial and in-frame only. The sample consists of tens of thousands of clones, 90% of them appearing once. The specimen comprised peripheral blood, sampled on day 0 of AZD1222 vaccination. These receptors were obtained from an adult in good health. The CDR3 runs from the conserved cysteine through the conserved F or W. The D gene is left open where the match is weak. For some rows the clone size is stated as once, few or many, or as a class when expanded; others skip it.

v_call	clone_size	d_call	j_call	cdr3_aa	cdr3_nt
TRBV6-5	once	TRBD1	TRBJ1-2	CATEQGRGGYTF	TGTGCCACCGAACAGGGGAGAGGAGGCTACACCTTC
TRBV4-1	-	-	TRBJ1-2	CASSQDRLSPGGYTF	TGCGCCAGCAGCCAAGATCGTTTGTCACCCGGGGGCTACACCTTC
TRBV5-1	-	-	TRBJ2-3	CASGLAQGFGTDTQYF	TGCGCCAGCGGGCTCGCCCAGGGATTTGGCACAGATACGCAGTATTTT
TRBV7-9	-	TRBD1	TRBJ2-5	CASSRTGQETQYF	TGTGCCAGCAGCCGGACAGGCCAAGAGACCCAGTACTTC
TRBV6-5	-	TRBD1	TRBJ1-5	CASSRQGGGNQPQHF	TGTGCCAGCAGTCGACAGGGTGGTGGCAATCAGCCCCAGCATTTT
TRBV7-3	-	TRBD1	TRBJ2-5	CASSLNRGVEETQYF	TGTGCCAGCAGCTTAAACAGGGGAGTAGAGGAGACCCAGTACTTC
TRBV6-6	-	TRBD2	TRBJ2-5	CASKGGLAGGETQYF	TGTGCCAGCAAAGGGGGACTAGCGGGAGGAGAGACCCAGTACTTC
TRBV10-3	-	-	TRBJ1-5	CAISEGQLSNQPQHF	TGTGCCATCAGTGAAGGCCAGCTTAGCAATCAGCCCCAGCATTTT
TRBV5-1	-	TRBD1	TRBJ1-5	CASSAGQGFNQPQHF	TGCGCCAGCAGCGCGGGACAGGGTTTCAATCAGCCCCAGCATTTT
TRBV2	-	-	TRBJ1-5	CASSAGGLYQPQHF	TGTGCCAGCAGTGCTGGAGGGCTCTATCAGCCCCAGCATTTT
TRBV2	once	-	TRBJ1-3	CASSEDSYGRNTIYF	TGTGCCAGCAGTGAGGACAGCTACGGAAGAAACACCATATATTTT
TRBV19	-	-	TRBJ2-1	CATGPGGYNEQFF	TGTGCCACTGGACCCGGTGGCTACAATGAGCAGTTCTTC
TRBV4-1	-	-	TRBJ2-7	CASSQEGRYYEQYF	TGCGCCAGCAGCCAAGAGGGCAGGTACTACGAGCAGTACTTC
TRBV28	-	-	TRBJ1-6	CASSLGFRALHF	TGTGCCAGCAGCCTAGGGTTTAGGGCCCTCCACTTT
TRBV27	few	TRBD1	TRBJ2-3	CASSSKGALTDTQYF	TGTGCCAGCAGTTCGAAGGGGGCGCTCACAGATACGCAGTATTTT